One and the same sample provided the 2 T cell receptor beta chains below, sequenced in a study of technical replicates of blood from several donors. Using immunoSEQ multiplex PCR, the repertoire was profiled, and TCRdb retains in-frame clones only, with some absent. The table lists approximately 78,000 clones, nearly 97% of them singletons. Sequencing input: T cells isolated from PBMCs. These receptors all come from a human donor in good health.

The rearrangement joins TRBV10-1 to TRBJ2-7, with TRBD2 identical over 11 bases. Trimming took 3 bases from V and 5 from J; bases not matched to a gene: 6. In germline, CDR1 is WNHNN, CDR2 SYGVQD (reference sequence). This CDR3 region has 15 residues. Written as DNA, the CDR3 is TGCGCCAGCAGTGATCTAGCGGGAGGTCTTGACGAGCAGTACTTC. This sequence encodes CASSDLAGGLDEQYF.

This sequence joins TRBV6-6 and TRBJ1-4, with 9 bases matching TRBD1. The CDR3 contains 14 residues. Trimming removed 6 bases from V and 7 bases from J; junction bases left unmatched: 6. Germline V gene lookup returns CDR1 MNHNY and CDR2 SVGAGI (reference sequence). Here the CDR3 reads CASSWGQGSEKLFF. The DNA of the CDR3 is TGTGCCAGCAGCTGGGGACAGGGCAGTGAAAAACTGTTTTTT.